These 14 T cell receptor beta chains were sequenced from one sample in a study of cytomegalovirus exposure and HLA in healthy donors. The primer mix had 60 Vbeta and 13 Jbeta primers. Clones were read by immunoSEQ multiplex PCR, and TCRdb kept only the in-frame ones, dropping some. The table lists 150,000 to 200,000 clones, over 75% of them singletons. The sequencing input was PBMCs. The receptors derive from a woman aged 30 to 39 in good health and CMV-seronegative.

CDR3 bases: TGTGCCACCAGCAGAGGGACAGGACCTAATCAGCCCCAGCATTTT. It yields the protein CATSRGTGPNQPQHF. The V and J genes are TRBV15 and TRBJ1-5; 7 nucleotides match TRBD1. V lost 1 base to trimming and J lost 4 bases; unmatched junction nucleotides: 4. The CDR3 has 15 residues. CDR1 is LNHNV, CDR2 YYDKDF, per germline (reference sequence).

The rearrangement uses TRBV10-1 and TRBJ1-2, with D unresolved. Germline V gives CDR1 WNHNN, CDR2 SYGVQD (reference sequence). This CDR3 comprises 12 residues. The germline V and J ends were trimmed by 4 bases and 7 bases, with 10 bases remaining between them. Written as DNA, the CDR3 is TGCGCCAGCAGTGCGGGGAGTTGTGGCTACACCTTC. It specifies CASSAGSCGYTF.

CDR3 nucleotides: TGCGCCAGCCCGATGGGGCAGGGGGATGGCTACACCTTC. Translated: CASPMGQGDGYTF. The V call is TRBV10-1, the J call TRBJ1-2; 7 nucleotides align to TRBD1. The trim removed 8 bases at V and 6 bases at J, leaving 9 bases unmatched. This CDR3 has 13 amino acids. The germline V gene has CDR1 WNHNN and CDR2 SYGVQD (reference sequence).

The chain carries TRBV5-6 and TRBJ1-6; D might be TRBD1 (6 bases). V lost 7 bases to trimming and J lost 6 bases, with 17 bases between them. The CDR3 spans 15 residues. CDR1 and CDR2 (germline): SGHDT, YYEEEE. CDR3 sequence: CASAGTLRSNSPLHF. As DNA, the CDR3 is TGTGCCAGCGCCGGGACACTCAGATCTAATTCACCCCTCCACTTT.

The chain combines TRBV9 with TRBJ1-1, with a possible D match to TRBD1 (6 bases). This CDR3 comprises 15 residues. Trimming removed 3 bases from V and 1 base from J, with 13 bases in between. Germline V gene lookup returns CDR1 SGDLS and CDR2 YYNGEE. CDR3 region: CASSALPGENTEAFF. CDR3 sequence (DNA): TGTGCCAGCAGCGCTCTCCCAGGGGAGAACACTGAAGCTTTCTTT.

The rearrangement joins TRBV5-4 to TRBJ2-1, with 9 nucleotides matching TRBD2. The CDR3 has 15 residues. The junction had 2 bases not matched to a gene; V was cut back by 0 bases and J by 4 bases. In germline, CDR1 is SGHNT, CDR2 YYREEE (reference sequence). For the CDR3, the DNA is TGTGCCAGCAGCTTGGGACTAGCGGCTTACAATGAGCAGTTCTTC. It translates to CASSLGLAAYNEQFF.

The chain is built from TRBV6-5 and TRBJ1-2; unclear D gene. There are 14 residues in the CDR3. V was trimmed by 0 bases and J by 8 bases, leaving 13 bases between them. In germline, CDR1 is MNHEY, CDR2 SVGAGI. The CDR3 DNA follows: TGTGCCAGCAGTTACTCAGAGGGAGAGCGGGGCTACACCTTC. Its translation: CASSYSEGERGYTF.

The J gene is TRBJ2-1, the V gene TRBV4-2; 9 nucleotides align to TRBD2. This CDR3 has 17 residues. Germline lookup yields CDR1 LGHNA and CDR2 YNFKEQ. The V segment lost 1 base and the J segment 2 bases; nucleotides outside the gene matches: 6. In DNA form, the CDR3 reads TGTGCCAGCAGCCAAGGGACCCAGCGGGGGGCCTACAATGAGCAGTTCTTC. Its protein product is CASSQGTQRGAYNEQFF.

This rearrangement joins TRBV7-8 to TRBJ2-1; D gene uncertain. CDR3 size: 17 residues. Trimming cost V 1 base and J 0 bases, with 13 bases left between them. Germline CDR1 is SGHVS and CDR2 is FQNEAQ. The CDR3 is CASSLVPPASSYNEQFF. In DNA form, the CDR3 reads TGTGCCAGCAGCTTAGTTCCCCCGGCTAGCTCCTACAATGAGCAGTTCTTC.

This chain connects TRBV5-1 to TRBJ1-6; D perhaps matches TRBD1 (5 bases). Trimming took off 4 bases at V and 0 bases at J, with 11 bases between the two ends. The length of the CDR3 is 16 residues. Germline values: CDR1 SGHRS, CDR2 YFSETQ. The CDR3 loop is CASSLGQGSYNSPLHF. The CDR3 nucleotides read TGCGCCAGCAGCCTAGGGCAGGGCTCCTATAATTCACCCCTCCACTTT.

The chain couples TRBV4-1 to TRBJ1-1; 8 bases are shared with TRBD1. Per germline, CDR1 MGHRA and CDR2 YSYEKL. V lost 4 bases to trimming and J lost 2 bases; unmatched junction nucleotides: 9. This CDR3 has 16 amino acids. The CDR3 reads CASSRTQDRVNTEAFF. CDR3 DNA: TGCGCCAGCAGCCGAACCCAGGACAGGGTCAACACTGAAGCTTTCTTT.

The chain uses TRBV5-1 and TRBJ2-7, with D possibly TRBD1 on 5 matching bases. The CDR3 is 15 residues long. Trimming cost V 2 bases and J 5 bases, with 17 bases left between them. The germline CDR1 and CDR2 sequences are SGHRS and YFSETQ. The CDR3 DNA follows: TGCGCCAGCAGCTTCGGGTTAGGGGTTCGGAACGAGCAGTACTTC. The encoded protein is CASSFGLGVRNEQYF.

The rearrangement links TRBV15 to TRBJ1-2; TRBD1 is a possible D gene (5 bases). V was shortened by 4 bases and J by 13 bases, with 19 bases between the two germline ends. The CDR3 extends over 13 amino acids. CDR1 and CDR2 (germline): LNHNV, YYDKDF (reference sequence). CDR3 amino acids: CATSIPTGALPTF. CDR3 sequence (DNA): TGTGCCACCAGCATCCCCACAGGAGCGCTCCCCACCTTC.

This clone showed up just a few times. The chain has TRBV19 and TRBJ2-7; 7 bases are shared with TRBD2. Germline CDR1 LNHDA, CDR2 SQIVND (reference sequence). CDR3 size: 14 residues. Losses at the gene ends were 3 bases for V and 0 bases for J; bases not matched to a gene: 2. Here the CDR3 DNA reads TGTGCCAGTAGTATGGGCGGGAGCTCCTACGAGCAGTACTTC. Its protein is CASSMGGSSYEQYF.